One and the same sample provided the 27 T cell receptor beta chains below, sequenced in a study of shared clonotypes between healthy human individuals. Profiling relied on immunoSEQ multiplex PCR, and the TCRdb table lists in-frame clones only, not all of them. The sample contains 2.3 million or so clones, about 92% of which appear only once. The sequencing input was naive CD4+ T cells from PBMCs. Noted subset: CD45RA+ positively selected. The receptors were sampled from a young man in good health. Some clones in this sample may be carry-over from other donors' samples.

The J gene is TRBJ1-1, the V gene TRBV25-1, with D uncertain. Germline V lookup: CDR1 MGHDK, CDR2 SYGVNS. CDR3 length: 14 amino acids. Trimming shortened V by 3 bases and J by 2 bases, and 10 bases separated the two germline ends. CDR3 region: CASSDTGRNTEAFF. The CDR3 coding sequence is TGTGCCAGCAGTGATACTGGGCGAAACACTGAAGCTTTCTTT.

This chain uses TRBV20-1 with TRBJ2-7; TRBD2 might be the D (6 bases). Germline lookup yields CDR1 DFQATT and CDR2 SNEGSKA (reference sequence). The CDR3 runs 10 residues. V lost 5 bases and J lost 9, with 11 bases in between. CDR3 sequence: CSAVSEGQYF. CDR3 DNA sequence: TGCAGTGCTGTCTCGGAGGGGCAGTACTTC.

Only one count was recorded for this clone. The chain uses TRBV28 and TRBJ2-7; tentative D call: TRBD1 (6 bases). V was trimmed by 6 bases and J by 4 bases, leaving 19 bases between them. Germline V gene data show CDR1 as MDHEN and CDR2 as SYDVKM. The CDR3 sequence is 15 residues long. CDR3 protein: CASRTGSLASYEQYF. The CDR3 DNA reads as TGTGCCAGCAGGACAGGCTCCCTAGCCTCTTACGAGCAGTACTTC.

J is TRBJ2-1 and V is TRBV11-3; 14 nucleotides align to TRBD2. Losses at the gene ends were 4 bases for V and 5 bases for J; bases not matched to a gene: 4. The CDR3 loop spans 16 amino acids. Germline assignment: CDR1 SGHNT and CDR2 YENEEA. CDR3 region: CASSSGLAGVDNEQFF. CDR3 nucleotides: TGTGCCAGCAGCTCGGGACTAGCGGGAGTAGACAATGAGCAGTTCTTC.

The chain has TRBV2 and TRBJ2-7, with D uncertain. This CDR3 comprises 15 residues. V was shortened by 7 bases and J by 3 bases, with 19 bases between the two germline ends. Germline assignment: CDR1 SNHLY and CDR2 FYNNEI. CDR3 sequence: CASMVGPIPIYEQYF. The CDR3, as DNA: TGTGCCAGCATGGTCGGTCCTATACCCATCTACGAGCAGTACTTC.

The V call is TRBV15, the J call TRBJ2-7; D perhaps matches TRBD1 (6 bases). This CDR3 is built from 16 residues. The germline V and J ends were trimmed by 0 bases and 0 bases, with 12 bases remaining between them. The germline gives CDR1 LNHNV, CDR2 YYDKDF (reference sequence). In DNA, the CDR3 is TGTGCCACCAGCAGAGATCGGACAGCGAGCTCCTACGAGCAGTACTTC. The encoded protein is CATSRDRTASSYEQYF.

V gene TRBV5-5 combines with J gene TRBJ1-2, with D perhaps TRBD1 (5 bases). V was pared by 4 bases and J by 5 bases, with 12 bases between. There are 13 residues in the CDR3. Germline CDR1 reads SGHKS; CDR2 reads YYEKEE (reference sequence). CDR3 sequence (DNA): TGTGCCAGCAGCCCGCCGGGGGTTTATGGCTACACCTTC. Translation: CASSPPGVYGYTF.

The chain employs TRBV9 and TRBJ2-5; the match to TRBD2 covers 14 bases. CDR1 SGDLS and CDR2 YYNGEE come from the germline V gene. Losses at the gene ends were 2 bases for V and 5 bases for J; bases not matched to a gene: 11. The CDR3 runs 18 residues. CDR3 region: CASSVTGTSGGGAETQYF. The DNA of the CDR3 is TGTGCCAGCAGCGTTACCGGGACTAGCGGGGGAGGGGCGGAGACCCAGTACTTC.

The genes are TRBV18 and TRBJ1-2, with TRBD1 matching over 7 bases. CDR1 is KGHSH and CDR2 is LQKENI in the germline V gene. The CDR3 length is 14 residues. The V segment lost 4 bases and the J segment 2 bases; nucleotides outside the gene matches: 4. Here the CDR3 reads CASSLRDRNYGYTF. The CDR3 nucleotides are TGTGCCAGCTCACTCCGGGACAGAAACTATGGCTACACCTTC.

The chain combines TRBV10-1 with TRBJ2-1, with 8 bases identical to TRBD2. The trim removed 4 bases at V and 7 bases at J, leaving 9 bases unmatched. Germline assignment: CDR1 WNHNN and CDR2 SYGVQD (reference sequence). The CDR3 is 15 amino acids. CDR3 coding DNA: TGCGCCAGCAGTGTTGGGGGACTAGTCGGGAATGAGCAGTTCTTC. This encodes CASSVGGLVGNEQFF.

The genes are TRBV6-5 and TRBJ1-3, with D uncertain. This CDR3 is built from 16 residues. Germline V CDR1 and CDR2: MNHEY, SVGAGI. Trimming took off 4 bases at V and 5 bases at J, with 18 bases between the two ends. In DNA form, the CDR3 reads TGTGCCAGCAGTTTCTCACAGAGCGGAAAGCGAAACACCATATATTTT. This translates into CASSFSQSGKRNTIYF.

For this clone: Other DNA sequences in this specimen translate into the identical CDR3. The chain is built from TRBV5-1 and TRBJ2-3; a weak D match, TRBD1 (5 bases). Trimming stripped 1 base from V and 0 bases from J, with 9 bases between. Germline CDR1 and CDR2: SGHRS and YFSETQ. The CDR3 contains 15 residues. The CDR3 DNA follows: TGCGCCAGCAGCTTGCGTCAGGGAAGCACAGATACGCAGTATTTT. Its protein product is CASSLRQGSTDTQYF. Filled out from reference TRBV5-1 and TRBJ2-3, the complete variable domain reads KAGVTQTPRYLIKTRGQQVTLSCSPISGHRSVSWYQQTPGQGLQFLFEYFSETQRNKGNFPGRFSGRQFSNSRSEMNVSTLELGDSALYLCASSLRQGSTDTQYFGPGTRLTVL.

The J gene is TRBJ2-7, the V gene TRBV5-1; the D is unclear. With 4 bases removed from V and 4 bases from J, the gap between germline ends came to 9 bases. Germline-derived CDR1 and CDR2 are SGHRS and YFSETQ. The CDR3 has 12 amino acids. The CDR3 nucleotides are TGCGCCAGCAGCCCGCCCACATACGAGCAGTACTTC. Its protein product is CASSPPTYEQYF.

V usage is TRBV7-3 and J usage is TRBJ2-1; D could derive from TRBD1 or TRBD2 (5 bases each). Germline CDR1 SGHTA, CDR2 FQGTGA. This CDR3 spans 11 amino acids. V was cut by 4 bases and J by 9 bases, with 7 bases left in between. CDR3 residues: CASSYGAEQFF. DNA of the CDR3: TGTGCCAGCAGCTACGGGGCTGAGCAGTTCTTC. The variable domain in full, with the rest retrieved from reference TRBV7-3 and TRBJ2-1, is GAGVSQTPSNKVTEKGKYVELRCDPISGHTALYWYRQSLGQGPEFLIYFQGTGAADDSGLPNDRFFAVRPEGSVSTLKIQRTERGDSAVYLCASSYGAEQFFGPGTRLTVL.

With respect to this clone: The sample contains more than one DNA sequence encoding this CDR3. The chain employs TRBV6-6 and TRBJ2-7; 9 bases align to TRBD2. The CDR3 runs 15 residues. The junction had 0 bases not matched to a gene; V was cut back by 0 bases and J by 0 bases. CDR1 and CDR2 from the germline V gene are MNHNY and SVGAGI (reference sequence). In nucleotides, the CDR3 is TGTGCCAGCAGTTACTCTAGCGGGAGCTCCTACGAGCAGTACTTC. Amino acid sequence: CASSYSSGSSYEQYF.

Comment on this clone: Additional DNA sequences in this sample encode the identical CDR3. The chain joins TRBV20-1 to TRBJ1-2; D remains unclear. This CDR3 has 11 amino acids. CDR1 is DFQATT, CDR2 SNEGSKA, per germline (reference sequence). The V end lost 6 bases, the J end lost 2 bases, and 7 bases lay between the germline ends. As DNA, the CDR3 is TGCAGTGCCCCCGACAACTATGGCTACACCTTC. It specifies CSAPDNYGYTF.

The V gene is TRBV5-1, the J gene TRBJ2-5; TRBD1 aligns across 9 bases. The trim removed 4 bases at V and 1 base at J, leaving 8 bases unmatched. The CDR3 length is 16 residues. CDR1 SGHRS and CDR2 YFSETQ come from the germline V gene. DNA for the CDR3: TGCGCCAGCAGCACTCGGACAGGGGCGGTCCAAGAGACCCAGTACTTC. Translation gives CASSTRTGAVQETQYF.

The rearrangement joins TRBV4-1 to TRBJ2-5, with 7 bases identical to TRBD1. Germline CDR1 and CDR2: MGHRA and YSYEKL. There are 17 residues in the CDR3. J was trimmed by 1 base and V by 4 bases; bases with no gene match: 12. CDR3 sequence (DNA): TGCGCCAGCAGCCCACACCAATTCCGGGACAGCCAAGAGACCCAGTACTTC. Translating it yields CASSPHQFRDSQETQYF.

The V call is TRBV18, the J call TRBJ1-2; D is uncertain. Germline values: CDR1 KGHSH, CDR2 LQKENI. Between the trimmed V and J ends, which lost 2 bases and 2 bases, there was a span of 9 bases. The CDR3 consists of 14 residues. This CDR3 reads CASSPFQENYGYTF. CDR3 nucleotides: TGTGCCAGCTCACCATTTCAAGAAAACTATGGCTACACCTTC.

About this clone itself: This CDR3 is also generated by other DNA sequences in the sample. CDR3 sequence reads: CASSQANRIYEQYF. For the CDR3, the DNA is TGCGCCAGCAGCCAAGCTAACAGGATCTACGAGCAGTACTTC. The rearrangement uses TRBV4-1 and TRBJ2-7; TRBD1 is a possible D gene (5 bases). Trimming shortened V by 1 base and J by 3 bases, and 10 bases separated the two germline ends. This CDR3 is built from 14 residues. Per the germline V gene, CDR1 is MGHRA and CDR2 is YSYEKL.

The rearrangement uses TRBV11-2 and TRBJ2-4; no definite D call. The germline gives CDR1 SGHAT, CDR2 FQNNGV. CDR3 length: 12 residues. The V end was cut by 4 bases, the J end by 10 bases, with 11 bases between. The CDR3 loop is CASSSGPTIQYF. CDR3 bases: TGTGCCAGCAGCTCCGGGCCCACAATTCAGTACTTC.

V gene TRBV5-1 combines with J gene TRBJ2-7, with TRBD2 as a possible D gene (5 bases). CDR3 length: 17 amino acids. In germline, CDR1 is SGHRS, CDR2 YFSETQ. V was trimmed by 0 bases and J by 2 bases, leaving 18 bases between them. Written as DNA, the CDR3 is TGCGCCAGCAGCTTGGGTTCTTTTCGAGGGCCCCCCTACGAGCAGTACTTC. This encodes CASSLGSFRGPPYEQYF.

This chain uses TRBV28 with TRBJ2-3; D uncertain. Germline V lookup: CDR1 MDHEN, CDR2 SYDVKM. The ends were cut back, 2 bases at V and 0 bases at J, with 9 bases in the middle. The CDR3 has 15 amino acids. The DNA for the CDR3 is TGTGCCAGCAGTTTAGGTCTGGGGAGCACAGATACGCAGTATTTT. Translation: CASSLGLGSTDTQYF.

The gene calls are TRBV6-5 and TRBJ1-5; D ambiguous. The CDR3 covers 12 residues. The V end was cut by 6 bases, the J end by 1 base, with 4 bases between. The germline V gene has CDR1 MNHEY and CDR2 SVGAGI. DNA of the CDR3: TGTGCCAGCAGGGACAGCAATCAGCCCCAGCATTTT. Amino acid sequence: CASRDSNQPQHF.

The V and J genes are TRBV7-2 and TRBJ2-1; 11 nucleotides line up with TRBD1. V lost 8 bases to trimming and J lost 6 bases; unmatched junction nucleotides: 9. The germline V gene encodes CDR1 SGHTA and CDR2 FQGNSA. CDR3 length: 15 residues. In DNA form, the CDR3 reads TGTGCCAGCGCACCCCCCGGGACAGGGGGCAATGAGCAGTTCTTC. This codes for CASAPPGTGGNEQFF. Using reference TRBV7-2 and TRBJ2-1 for the parts outside the CDR3, the full variable domain is GAGVSQSPSNKVTEKGKDVELRCDPISGHTALYWYRQSLGQGLEFLIYFQGNSAPDKSGLPSDRFSAERTGGSVSTLTIQRTQQEDSAVYLCASAPPGTGGNEQFFGPGTRLTVL.

The CDR3 nucleotides are TGTGCCAGCAGTTCCCCCGGGACAGGGAACGAGCAGTACTTC. Translated, it gives CASSSPGTGNEQYF. The chain links TRBV28 to TRBJ2-7; the match to TRBD1 covers 9 bases. This CDR3 is 14 amino acids long. V was clipped by 4 bases and J by 5 bases; unmatched bases: 6. Looked up from germline, CDR1 is MDHEN and CDR2 is SYDVKM.

This chain links TRBV5-6 with TRBJ2-7, with D hard to call. Trimming shortened V by 0 bases and J by 0 bases, and 13 bases separated the two germline ends. The V gene's germline CDR1 is SGHDT and CDR2 YYEEEE. The CDR3 has 16 residues. The CDR3 here is CASSLGSRVRSYEQYF. CDR3 sequence (DNA): TGTGCCAGCAGCTTGGGGTCTAGGGTTCGCTCCTACGAGCAGTACTTC.